This T cell receptor (beta chain) was recorded in a study of cytomegalovirus exposure and HLA in healthy donors. Concerning this clone: Its cognate antigen is unknown.

The study's findings and limits: TCR beta chains associated with HLA were, in a later analysis, more clonally expanded than equally common others.

Germline CDR1 and CDR2: SGHTA and FQGTGA. The CDR3 is 15 amino acids. Trimming pared 3 bases from V and 3 bases from J, leaving 11 bases between. The PCR had 60 Vbeta and 13 Jbeta primers. Sequencing used immunoSEQ multiplex PCR; TCRdb keeps in-frame clones, though not all of them. Found here are some 84,000 clones, under 80% of them singletons; the top ten hold around 2.1%. The chain employs TRBV7-3 and TRBJ2-2; a weak D match, TRBD1 (7 bases). Sequencing was carried out using PBMCs. This receptor was identified in a boy aged 5-17 years in good health and CMV-seronegative. DNA of the CDR3: TGTGCCAGCAGCTTGCAGGGGGGCGACACCGGGGAGCTGTTTTTT. This codes for CASSLQGGDTGELFF.